This TCR beta chain was found in a study of blood T cell repertoires in COVID-19. Study-level background: Sites in the United States, Italy and Spain provided acute and convalescent COVID-19 samples.

The CDR3 has 14 amino acids. V gave up 9 bases and J gave up 0 bases, with 12 bases separating them. CDR1 is LNHDA and CDR2 is SQIVND in the germline V gene (reference sequence). Original processing methods: The authors estimated nucleated cell counts from reference gene primer amplification. The repertoire was sequenced with immunoSEQ multiplex PCR; TCRdb's copy has only in-frame clones and lacks some. Clone size and the V and J calls come from that table; the DNA yielded D and trimming. The sample has 100,000 or so clones, around four fifths seen once; the top ten hold around an eighth. The TCR originated in a woman aged 65 to 85 with acute or convalescent COVID-19. J is TRBJ2-1 and V is TRBV19; D perhaps matches TRBD2 (6 bases). The sequenced sample consisted of peripheral blood. The CDR3 is CASRSGPSYNEQFF. Written as DNA, the CDR3 is TGTGCCAGCAGAAGCGGGCCCTCCTACAATGAGCAGTTCTTC.